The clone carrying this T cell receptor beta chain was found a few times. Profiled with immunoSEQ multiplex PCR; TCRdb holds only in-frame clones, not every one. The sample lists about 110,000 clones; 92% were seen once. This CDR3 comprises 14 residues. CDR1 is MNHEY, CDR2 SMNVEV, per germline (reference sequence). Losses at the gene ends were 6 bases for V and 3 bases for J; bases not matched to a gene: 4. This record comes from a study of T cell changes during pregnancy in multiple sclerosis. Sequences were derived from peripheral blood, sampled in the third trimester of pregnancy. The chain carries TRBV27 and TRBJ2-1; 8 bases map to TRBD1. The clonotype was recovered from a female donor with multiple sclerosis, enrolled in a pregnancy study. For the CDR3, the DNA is TGTGCCAGCAGGCGGACAGGGAGCTACAATGAGCAGTTCTTC. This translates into CASRRTGSYNEQFF.